A single sample is the source of the 14 T cell receptor beta chains below, sequenced in a study of cytomegalovirus exposure and HLA in healthy donors. In the PCR, 60 Vbeta and 13 Jbeta primers were used. Assay: immunoSEQ multiplex PCR; the TCRdb copy retains only in-frame clones and omits some. The sample lists around 150,000 clones; around four fifths were seen once. Specimen: PBMCs. Receptors originate from a woman aged 18-35 years in good health and CMV-seronegative.

V and J are TRBV4-1 and TRBJ2-7; D might be TRBD2 (6 bases). Germline CDR1 MGHRA, CDR2 YSYEKL. This CDR3 has 16 amino acids. Trimming stripped 0 bases from V and 0 bases from J, with 12 bases between. In nucleotides, the CDR3 is TGCGCCAGCAGCCAAGATTCTTACGGGGGCTCCTACGAGCAGTACTTC. Protein: CASSQDSYGGSYEQYF.

This rearrangement joins TRBV5-4 to TRBJ1-5; D ambiguous. The CDR3 is 13 amino acids. Trimming removed 0 bases at V and 3 bases at J, with 4 bases between. Germline CDR1 SGHNT, CDR2 YYREEE (reference sequence). The CDR3 sequence: CASSLDNNQPQHF. CDR3 coding DNA: TGTGCCAGCAGCTTGGACAACAATCAGCCCCAGCATTTT.

This chain joins TRBV7-9 and TRBJ1-2; 9 nucleotides line up with TRBD1. V shed 5 bases and J 12 bases; nucleotides not matched to a gene: 10. Germline V gene lookup returns CDR1 SEHNR and CDR2 FQNEAQ (reference sequence). The CDR3 has 13 residues. The CDR3 DNA sequence: TGTGCCAGCAGCCGTCCCGGGACAGGGAACAACACCTTC. It translates to CASSRPGTGNNTF. Together with reference TRBV7-9 and TRBJ1-2, the CDR3 gives the full variable domain: DTGVSQNPRHKITKRGQNVTFRCDPISEHNRLYWYRQTLGQGPEFLTYFQNEAQLEKSRLLSDRFSAERPKGSFSTLEIQRTEQGDSAMYLCASSRPGTGNNTFGSGTRLTVV.

This chain joins TRBV6-5 and TRBJ2-7; maybe TRBD2 (5 bases). Germline V gene sequence: CDR1 MNHEY, CDR2 SVGAGI. The CDR3 sequence is 15 residues long. Trimming shortened V by 0 bases and J by 2 bases, and 11 bases separated the two germline ends. CDR3 nucleotide sequence: TGTGCCAGCAGTTACTCCGAGGGTGGGACCTACGAGCAGTACTTC. It is translated as CASSYSEGGTYEQYF.

The chain couples TRBV5-1 to TRBJ2-1, with D hard to call. CDR1 and CDR2 from the germline V gene are SGHRS and YFSETQ. The ends were cut back, 0 bases at V and 0 bases at J, with 13 bases in the middle. The CDR3 has 17 residues. CDR3 nucleotide sequence: TGCGCCAGCAGCTTGGGCAGGATATTTACCTCCTACAATGAGCAGTTCTTC. Translation: CASSLGRIFTSYNEQFF.

This clone was seen a handful of times. This chain joins TRBV11-2 and TRBJ1-1; D ambiguous. CDR1 SGHAT and CDR2 FQNNGV come from the germline V gene. V shed 2 bases and J shed 1 base, with 5 bases lying between them. CDR3 length: 13 residues. The CDR3 sequence: CASSLTTNTEAFF. In DNA, the CDR3 is TGTGCCAGCAGCTTAACTACGAACACTGAAGCTTTCTTT.

The CDR3 spells CASSIEAGGPYEQYF. For the CDR3, the DNA is TGTGCCAGCAGCATCGAGGCGGGGGGGCCATACGAGCAGTACTTC. The chain is built from TRBV7-2 and TRBJ2-7; the match to TRBD2 covers 9 bases. V gave up 5 bases and J gave up 4 bases; unmatched junction bases: 9. The CDR3 has 15 amino acids. From germline, CDR1 is SGHTA and CDR2 FQGNSA.

The J gene is TRBJ1-6, the V gene TRBV6-6; D perhaps matches TRBD1 (5 bases). V dropped 0 bases and J dropped 1 base, with 7 bases sitting between them. The germline V gene encodes CDR1 MNHNY and CDR2 SVGAGI (reference sequence). There are 16 residues in the CDR3. The CDR3 nucleotides are TGTGCCAGCAGTTACTCAGGGGTATCCTATAATTCACCCCTCCACTTT. It is translated as CASSYSGVSYNSPLHF.

The CDR3 DNA follows: TGTGCCAGCAGCTTCTGGACTAGCGGGGGGTCGGGTGAGCAGTTCTTC. Translating it yields CASSFWTSGGSGEQFF. V usage is TRBV5-4 and J usage is TRBJ2-1; 14 bases are shared with TRBD2. The CDR3 has 16 amino acids. Germline CDR1 SGHNT, CDR2 YYREEE (reference sequence). The V gene end was trimmed by 2 bases and the J gene end by 9 bases; junction bases not matched to a gene: 7.

The V and J genes are TRBV10-1 and TRBJ2-7; D is unresolved. CDR1 is WNHNN, CDR2 SYGVQD, per germline (reference sequence). V was cut by 10 bases and J by 3 bases, with 19 bases left in between. The CDR3 contains 14 residues. The CDR3 nucleotides read TGCGCCACCCCCGGTCCCGGCAGCGACTACGAGCAGTACTTC. Translated: CATPGPGSDYEQYF.

The chain couples TRBV29-1 to TRBJ1-4; D gene unclear. CDR1 is SQVTM, CDR2 ANQGSEA, per germline. The CDR3 loop spans 15 amino acids. Between the trimmed V and J ends, which lost 7 bases and 0 bases, there was a span of 15 bases. CDR3 loop: CSASGVIATNEKLFF. For the CDR3, the DNA is TGCAGCGCCAGTGGAGTCATCGCAACTAATGAAAAACTGTTTTTT. The full variable domain, rest sourced from reference TRBV29-1 and TRBJ1-4, is SAVISQKPSRDICQRGTSLTIQCQVDSQVTMMFWYRQQPGQSLTLIATANQGSEATYESGFVIDKFPISRPNLTFSTLTVSNMSPEDSSIYLCSASGVIATNEKLFFGSGTQLSVL.

This chain links TRBV5-1 with TRBJ1-1; 7 positions match TRBD1. The V gene's germline CDR1 is SGHRS and CDR2 YFSETQ. V shed 5 bases and J 1 base; nucleotides not matched to a gene: 8. CDR3 size: 15 residues. Here the CDR3 reads CASSRDHRGNTEAFF. The CDR3 region has the DNA TGCGCCAGCAGTCGGGATCACAGGGGGAACACTGAAGCTTTCTTT. The variable domain in full, completed from reference TRBV5-1 and TRBJ1-1, reads KAGVTQTPRYLIKTRGQQVTLSCSPISGHRSVSWYQQTPGQGLQFLFEYFSETQRNKGNFPGRFSGRQFSNSRSEMNVSTLELGDSALYLCASSRDHRGNTEAFFGQGTRLTVV.

This clone was seen once. The chain combines TRBV5-1 with TRBJ2-1; 7 nucleotides agree with TRBD1. The CDR3 is 15 amino acids. Germline CDR1 reads SGHRS; CDR2 reads YFSETQ. With V trimmed by 4 bases and J by 7 bases, 11 bases remained unmatched. The CDR3 DNA reads TGCGCCAGCAGCCTAGACAGGGTGGAAAAGAATGAGCAGTTCTTC. It yields the protein CASSLDRVEKNEQFF.

The rearrangement joins TRBV28 to TRBJ1-2; D is possibly TRBD1 (5 bases). This CDR3 region has 20 residues. V lost 3 bases and J lost 1, with 27 bases in between. CDR1 is MDHEN, CDR2 SYDVKM, per germline. CDR3 nucleotides: TGTGCCAGCAGTTTCCCCGCCGGCCTGTATTTCCAGACAGTTAACTATGGCTACACCTTC. This gives the protein CASSFPAGLYFQTVNYGYTF.